This is a list of T cell receptor beta chains from one sample in a study of metastatic and nonmetastatic thyroid tumors. TCRdb re-analyzed the PCR reads using MiXCR. The repertoire holds 80,000 to 85,000 clones, with about 12% as singletons. The sample was tumor tissue. Receptors were obtained from a female donor with papillary thyroid cancer or a benign thyroid nodule (not recorded which). Some clones in this sample may be carry-over from other donors' samples. The CDR3 runs from the conserved cysteine through the conserved F or W. Not all rows give a size; the values are once, few, many and, for expanded clones, a class.

cdr3_aa clone_size v_call
CASSQAGGGVDEQFF few TRBV3-1
CAWARGGVEPQHF many TRBV30
CASKRGPVYEQYF few TRBV28
CASSLVPGYGYTF many TRBV12-3/TRBV12-4
CSARDPTGGYYNEQFF many TRBV20-1
CASSLPGLAQAQYF many TRBV7-9
CSVEEEGTNEQYF many TRBV29-1
CASSLDRGYEQYF many TRBV5-4
CASSPWAQTLVPGQGWEEKLFF few TRBV6-2/TRBV6-3
CASSRLAGYEQYF . TRBV7-3
CSASRRRGFSYNEQFF many TRBV20-1
CASSLLGNEQYF many TRBV28
CASSLGFGPLKSYGYTF many TRBV5-4
CSARAPGQYNSPLHF many TRBV20-1
CASIPPGASYNGQFF few TRBV10-2
CASTKGGGFEQFF many TRBV19
CSAQTGRVVTEAFF many TRBV20-1
CASSSSGLVRYTDTQYF many TRBV27
CAGRLRTGAVGNTIYF . TRBV5-1
CASSWDNSGRHEQFF few TRBV12-3/TRBV12-4
CSGRYNEQFF many TRBV20-1
CASSPGWGEVADTQYF many TRBV9
CASSFVRNTEAFF many TRBV5-1
CASRRTFLSGNTIYF . TRBV9
CASIYSGATDEQYF many TRBV28
CASSPKGTGDYGYTF many TRBV6-1
CASRHRGVYEQYF many TRBV7-2
CSTIARYRGSHTDTQYF . TRBV15
CASSLESRDSGNTIYF many TRBV11-3
CASSILEEETQYF many TRBV19
CASMSQTGGREKLFF many TRBV5-5
CASSVGGFSYNEQFF many TRBV9
CASSLNRLRPGDGYTF many TRBV28
CSTRDLRRTGELFF once TRBV5-1
CASSERLSGSETPGETQYF many TRBV6-1
CASSYYEFNRGRHGYTF many TRBV6-5
CASSLAGGASSTDTQYF few TRBV9
CASSPPSSSNYGYTF many TRBV18
CSASGTGNQPQHF many TRBV20-1
CASSLGVAGGEQYF many TRBV5-1
CASTGQGGNGYTF many TRBV27
CASSGSRQDEQFF many TRBV6-1
CASSSPRGGKETQYF many TRBV5-1
CASSLRPGTGGVDEKLFF . TRBV11-2
CASGGQPPTEAFF many TRBV19
CASTVRETQYF many TRBV2
CSARKYRQAKIGEAFF many TRBV20-1
CASSYTSSGRAEQFF many TRBV6-5
CASSLTGTGKNEKLFF many TRBV11-2
CASSQGGGIEQFF . TRBV3-1
CASSLRTPQSYNEQFF many TRBV5-1
CASRKLQGADKNIQYF many TRBV6-4
CATADRGKETQYF many TRBV24-1
CASSFGWRINTGELFF many TRBV12-3/TRBV12-4
CASSYSGYTGELLF . TRBV12-3/TRBV12-4
CASSFRGWTEAFF many TRBV28